These 30 T cell receptor beta chains share one sample of origin, sequenced in a study of T-cell memory formation after mild COVID-19. TCRdb re-called the 5' RACE reads through MiXCR, storing one row per CDR3 protein. This table holds about 15,000 distinct CDR3 sequences, approximately 23% found once. The sample consisted of PBMCs or a T cell subset sorted from them (not recorded which). The receptors here all came from a young man who had mild COVID-19 (a few samples of this study predate the infection). Cell type and time point are not known.

This chain uses TRBV9 with TRBJ2-1; TRBD2 matches at 8 bases. With V trimmed by 0 bases and J by 7 bases, 6 bases remained unmatched. Per the germline V gene, CDR1 is SGDLS and CDR2 is YYNGEE. The CDR3 loop spans 15 amino acids. The CDR3: CASSVVTGGANEQFF. The CDR3 coding sequence is TGTGCCAGCAGCGTAGTGACCGGGGGGGCAAATGAGCAGTTCTTC. The full variable domain, its missing parts supplied by reference TRBV9 and TRBJ2-1, is DSGVTQTPKHLITATGQRVTLRCSPRSGDLSVYWYQQSLDQGLQFLIQYYNGEERAKGNILERFSAQQFPDLHSELNLSSLELGDSALYFCASSVVTGGANEQFFGPGTRLTVL.

The chain combines TRBV6-5 with TRBJ2-7; 12 nucleotides align to TRBD2. V dropped 3 bases and J dropped 5; count of bases not matched to a gene: 14. CDR1 is MNHEY, CDR2 SVGAGI, per germline. This CDR3 has 18 amino acids. The CDR3, as DNA: TGTGCCAGCAGTTATCGGCTAGCGGGAGGGCCGATCGTGAACGAGCAGTACTTC. Amino acids: CASSYRLAGGPIVNEQYF.

This chain connects TRBV6-6 to TRBJ1-2; 7 bases map to TRBD1. The J segment lost 2 bases and the V segment lost 6 bases, leaving 6 bases of the junction unmatched. CDR3 length equals 14 residues. Per germline, CDR1 MNHNY and CDR2 SVGAGI (reference sequence). The CDR3 sequence is CASSPGDRNYGYTF. The CDR3 DNA sequence: TGTGCCAGCAGCCCCGGGGACAGAAACTATGGCTACACCTTC.

The chain joins TRBV19 to TRBJ1-2; 9 bases fit TRBD1. Germline lookup yields CDR1 LNHDA and CDR2 SQIVND (reference sequence). The ends lost 5 bases at V and 2 bases at J; junction bases unmatched: 3. CDR3 length: 14 amino acids. CDR3 sequence: CASSFGTGNYGYTF. The CDR3 DNA is TGTGCCAGTAGTTTTGGGACAGGGAACTATGGCTACACCTTC.

The chain joins TRBV6-6 to TRBJ1-2; D perhaps matches TRBD1 (6 bases). This CDR3 spans 18 amino acids. Trimming left V 4 bases short and J 1 base short, with 22 bases between. The germline CDR1 and CDR2 sequences are MNHNY and SVGAGI (reference sequence). The CDR3 loop is CASSSLEGDVSDNYGYTF. The CDR3 DNA is TGTGCCAGCAGTTCTCTGGAGGGGGACGTATCGGATAACTATGGCTACACCTTC.

On this clonotype itself: Given a much more abundant clone one base away, this may be a read error. This rearrangement joins TRBV20-1 to TRBJ1-5; tentative D call: TRBD1 (6 bases). This CDR3 is built from 13 residues. Germline CDR1 reads DFQATT; CDR2 reads SNEGSKA (reference sequence). The CDR3 sequence: CSDRGGENQPQHF. DNA for the CDR3: TGCAGTGATAGAGGGGGGGAGAATCAGCCCCAGCATTTT.

This clonotype has just a few counts. V is TRBV5-1 and J is TRBJ2-1, with 9 bases fitting TRBD2. Germline CDR1 and CDR2: SGHRS and YFSETQ. The CDR3 sequence is 15 residues long. V dropped 2 bases and J dropped 5; count of bases not matched to a gene: 5. CDR3 in amino acids: CASSFGASGNNEQFF. The CDR3 region has the DNA TGCGCCAGCAGCTTCGGGGCTAGCGGGAACAATGAGCAGTTCTTC.

This chain uses TRBV5-1 with TRBJ2-2, with 10 bases aligning to TRBD1. The CDR3 totals 17 residues. CDR1 is SGHRS, CDR2 YFSETQ, per germline. The V gene end was trimmed by 4 bases and the J gene end by 4 bases; junction bases not matched to a gene: 10. CDR3 residues: CASSLHDRGHGTGELFF. DNA for the CDR3: TGCGCCAGCAGCCTACACGACAGGGGGCACGGCACCGGGGAGCTGTTTTTT.

This clonotype showed up many times. The rearrangement links TRBV5-6 to TRBJ1-2; 10 positions agree with TRBD1. The CDR3 covers 16 residues. V lost 0 bases, J lost 4 bases, and 6 bases stayed unmatched. The germline V gene encodes CDR1 SGHDT and CDR2 YYEEEE. The CDR3 region is CASSLEGQGISYGYTF. In DNA, the CDR3 is TGTGCCAGCAGCTTGGAGGGACAGGGGATCTCCTATGGCTACACCTTC.

The rearrangement joins TRBV20-1 to TRBJ1-1; the match to TRBD1 covers 7 bases. The CDR3 spans 12 residues. Germline trimming cut 3 bases from V and 7 bases from J; bases unmatched to any gene: 5. Germline values: CDR1 DFQATT, CDR2 SNEGSKA (reference sequence). DNA of the CDR3: TGCAGTGCTAGCCGGGACAGCCTTGAAGCTTTCTTT. This encodes CSASRDSLEAFF.

This clonotype has only a few counts. The gene calls are TRBV29-1 and TRBJ1-2; 7 bases agree with TRBD1. Germline lookup yields CDR1 SQVTM and CDR2 ANQGSEA. This CDR3 is built from 12 residues. J lost 8 bases, V lost 6 bases, and 9 bases had no gene match. As DNA, the CDR3 is TGCAGCGTCTTACAGGGGTGGTTGGGCTACACCTTC. It specifies CSVLQGWLGYTF.

In its sample, this clonotype was seen a few times. The chain has TRBV24-1 and TRBJ2-1; 7 bases map to TRBD2. Trimming at V came to 9 bases and at J to 6 bases, leaving 7 bases not matched to a gene. Germline assignment: CDR1 KGHDR and CDR2 SFDVKD. The CDR3 runs 13 residues. The CDR3 here is CATSFWGGNEQFF. CDR3 DNA: TGTGCCACCTCCTTTTGGGGGGGCAATGAGCAGTTCTTC.

The genes are TRBV11-2 and TRBJ1-1, with 10 bases that match TRBD1. V trimming: 4 bases; J trimming: 0 bases; junction bases outside the gene matches: 8. Germline V gene sequence: CDR1 SGHAT, CDR2 FQNNGV. The CDR3 loop spans 17 amino acids. CDR3 loop: CASSYGTGDWMNTEAFF. The CDR3 DNA sequence: TGTGCCAGCAGCTACGGGACAGGGGATTGGATGAACACTGAAGCTTTCTTT. Using reference TRBV11-2 and TRBJ1-1 for the parts outside the CDR3, the full variable domain is EAGVAQSPRYKIIEKRQSVAFWCNPISGHATLYWYQQILGQGPKLLIQFQNNGVVDDSQLPKDRFSAERLKGVDSTLKIQPAKLEDSAVYLCASSYGTGDWMNTEAFFGQGTRLTVV.

This clonotype has more than one count but fewer than ten. The CDR3 region has the DNA TGTGCCAGCAGCTTGTACAGGGACTCCTACAATGAGCAGTTCTTC. Translated, it gives CASSLYRDSYNEQFF. The chain combines TRBV5-6 with TRBJ2-1; D may be TRBD1 (6 bases). V shed 1 base and J shed 0 bases, with 8 bases lying between them. This CDR3 has 15 amino acids. CDR1 is SGHDT and CDR2 is YYEEEE in the germline V gene.

As regards this clonotype: A read error may explain this, as a much larger clone is one base away. The chain employs TRBV12-3 or TRBV12-4 and TRBJ2-5, with 12 bases aligning to TRBD2. The CDR3 has 17 residues. The chain's CDR3 is CASSSLELAGGRETQHF. The DNA for the CDR3 is TGTGCCAGCAGTTCCTTGGAGCTAGCGGGGGGGCGTGAGACCCAGCACTTC.

This clonotype was counted ten times or more. The chain joins TRBV7-9 to TRBJ2-7; D perhaps matches TRBD1 (5 bases). V lost 5 bases and J lost 3, with 11 bases in between. The CDR3 sequence is 13 residues long. Germline values: CDR1 SEHNR, CDR2 FQNEAQ (reference sequence). Written as DNA, the CDR3 is TGTGCCAGCAGCGCGGACATGAGCTACGAGCAGTACGTC. Protein: CASSADMSYEQYV.

This clonotype came up many times. J is TRBJ2-1 and V is TRBV6-5, with 8 bases matching TRBD2. Germline V lookup: CDR1 MNHEY, CDR2 SVGAGI. Losses at the gene ends were 0 bases for V and 9 bases for J; bases not matched to a gene: 10. The CDR3 has 16 residues. The CDR3 nucleotides are TGTGCCAGCAGTTACTCTACCAGCGGGGGAGGGGGTGAGCAGTTCTTC. Translation gives CASSYSTSGGGGEQFF.

This clonotype was seen at least ten times. Just one base apart from a much larger clone, this may be a read error. Since no conserved phenylalanine or tryptophan closes the CDR3, a read error is the likely cause. This sequence joins TRBV6-6 and TRBJ2-1, with a possible D match to TRBD2 (6 bases). CDR3 length: 15 amino acids. Germline V gives CDR1 MNHNY, CDR2 SVGAGI (reference sequence). V was trimmed by 5 bases and J by 4 bases, leaving 15 bases between them. As DNA, the CDR3 is TGTGCCAGCAGTGGCGGGGACGGAGCGTACAATGAGCAGTTCTAC. This encodes CASSGGDGAYNEQFY.

This clonotype was counted at least ten times. The gene calls are TRBV4-3 and TRBJ1-6; D unresolved. Trimming cost V 4 bases and J 10 bases, with 14 bases left between them. The CDR3 is 14 amino acids. Germline-derived CDR1 and CDR2 are LGHNA and YSLEER. CDR3 DNA sequence: TGCGCCAGCAGCCCGCTTCACACCGGCTCACCCCTCCACTTT. It yields the protein CASSPLHTGSPLHF.

This clonotype was seen only a few times. V and J are TRBV4-1 and TRBJ1-2, with TRBD1 identical over 7 bases. The ends lost 7 bases at V and 7 bases at J; junction bases unmatched: 15. This CDR3 is built from 15 residues. Germline CDR1 reads MGHRA; CDR2 reads YSYEKL. The CDR3 nucleotides read TGCGCCAGCAAATTGGGGGACAGTGAGGGTTTTGGCTACACCTTC. Its translation is CASKLGDSEGFGYTF.

This clonotype was counted at least ten times. The chain is built from TRBV27 and TRBJ2-2; D not certain. Deletions cut 4 bases from V and 6 bases from J, with 12 bases between. CDR3 length equals 14 residues. Germline V gene data show CDR1 as MNHEY and CDR2 as SMNVEV (reference sequence). The CDR3 DNA is TGTGCCAGCAGTTCGTCCACCTACCCCGGGGAGCTGTTTTTT. Translation: CASSSSTYPGELFF.

This clonotype was detected a few times. The chain employs TRBV3-1 and TRBJ2-1; D is undetermined. The CDR3 spans 13 residues. Trimming took 1 base from V and 4 from J, leaving 5 bases between them. CDR1 LGHDT and CDR2 YNNKEL come from the germline V gene (reference sequence). DNA of the CDR3: TGTGCCAGCAGCCAAGTTTTGTACAATGAGCAGTTCTTC. Translated: CASSQVLYNEQFF.

The chain links TRBV25-1 to TRBJ2-7; no clear D. Germline CDR1 and CDR2: MGHDK and SYGVNS. The CDR3 is 11 residues long. V was shortened by 1 base and J by 5 bases, with 3 bases between the two germline ends. This CDR3 is CASSELHEQYF. DNA for the CDR3: TGTGCCAGCAGTGAATTGCACGAGCAGTACTTC.

The V gene is TRBV3-1, the J gene TRBJ1-1; TRBD1 matches 9 bases. The CDR3 covers 13 residues. Germline V CDR1 and CDR2: LGHDT, YNNKEL (reference sequence). Trimming cost V 3 bases and J 12 bases; bases outside gene matches: 8. CDR3 loop: CASSQTGGFGPFF. The CDR3 nucleotides are TGTGCCAGCAGCCAGACAGGGGGATTCGGACCTTTCTTT.

This sequence joins TRBV6-2 or TRBV6-3 and TRBJ2-1; 15 bases line up with TRBD2. CDR1 is MNHEY and CDR2 is SVGEGT in the germline V gene. The CDR3 runs to 15 residues. V shed 4 bases and J 8 bases; nucleotides not matched to a gene: 3. The CDR3 DNA is TGTGCCAGCAGTTTCCGGACTAGCGGGGGGGATGAGCAGTTCTTC. This sequence encodes CASSFRTSGGDEQFF.

This clonotype was found a few times. The chain employs TRBV24-1 and TRBJ1-2; no clear D. The CDR3 has 12 amino acids. The germline V gene has CDR1 KGHDR and CDR2 SFDVKD. The germline V and J ends were trimmed by 3 bases and 7 bases, with 8 bases remaining between them. This CDR3 is CATSDRTSGYTF. The CDR3 DNA reads as TGTGCCACCAGTGATCGGACGTCTGGCTACACCTTC.

This clonotype showed up many times. The chain recombines TRBV21-1 with TRBJ2-5. TRBV21-1 is labeled a pseudogene. This CDR3 is built from 14 residues. CDR3 amino acids: CASSKIEYGETQYF. In DNA form, the CDR3 reads TGTGCCAGCAGCAAAATCGAGTATGGGGAGACCCAGTACTTC.

This clonotype is labeled as medium-sized. V gene TRBV6-5 combines with J gene TRBJ2-2; maybe TRBD2 (6 bases). Trimming removed 8 bases from V and 1 base from J, with 8 bases in between. Looked up from germline, CDR1 is MNHEY and CDR2 is SVGAGI. CDR3 length: 13 amino acids. The CDR3 loop reads CASVEGNTGELFF. In nucleotides, the CDR3 is TGTGCCAGCGTGGAGGGGAACACCGGGGAGCTGTTTTTT.

Many counts were recorded for this clonotype. The chain joins TRBV7-9 to TRBJ1-2; the match to TRBD1 covers 9 bases. Looked up from germline, CDR1 is SEHNR and CDR2 is FQNEAQ (reference sequence). The junction had 4 bases not matched to a gene; V was cut back by 1 base and J by 4 bases. The length of the CDR3 is 15 residues. The CDR3 spells CASSLGTGGGYGYTF. In nucleotides, the CDR3 is TGTGCCAGCAGCTTAGGTACAGGGGGCGGCTATGGCTACACCTTC.

This clonotype was observed a handful of times. This chain's CDR3 is CSVVRAANTEAFF. The CDR3 DNA is TGCAGCGTTGTGAGGGCGGCGAACACTGAAGCTTTCTTT. This chain joins TRBV29-1 and TRBJ1-1; no firm D call. Germline CDR1 is SQVTM and CDR2 is ANQGSEA. Deletions cut 4 bases from V and 1 base from J, with 10 bases between. The CDR3 spans 13 residues.